This T cell receptor beta chain was sequenced in a study of cytomegalovirus exposure and HLA in healthy donors. Findings and limits, study-wide: Owing to their indistinguishability, certain V segments, notably TRBV6-2 and TRBV6-3, were excluded. Earlier analysis yielded a pattern in which most TCR beta V segments were productive about 90% or about 30% of the time. Upon later analysis, TCR association rates were observed to vary by HLA locus, being highest for DRB1 and lowest for HLA-C. HLA alleles were associated with around 17,000 TCR beta sequences in a later analysis at 0.05 false discovery rate.

The CDR3 is made up of 16 amino acids. CDR1 is SGHRS, CDR2 YFSETQ, per germline. V was cut by 0 bases and J by 1 base, with 13 bases left in between. 60 Vbeta and 13 Jbeta primers were used in PCR. Data came from immunoSEQ multiplex PCR; TCRdb stores just in-frame clones and leaves some out. Of about 190,000 clones in the sample, about 77% are singletons; the top ten hold under 5%. In the case of this clone: The target antigen is unknown.

Material: PBMCs. This TCR was recovered from a young man in good health and CMV-seropositive. The chain couples TRBV5-1 to TRBJ1-1; D gene unclear. The DNA for the CDR3 is TGCGCCAGCAGCTTGGGCCCCTCGCGGGCGAACACTGAAGCTTTCTTT. Translation: CASSLGPSRANTEAFF.